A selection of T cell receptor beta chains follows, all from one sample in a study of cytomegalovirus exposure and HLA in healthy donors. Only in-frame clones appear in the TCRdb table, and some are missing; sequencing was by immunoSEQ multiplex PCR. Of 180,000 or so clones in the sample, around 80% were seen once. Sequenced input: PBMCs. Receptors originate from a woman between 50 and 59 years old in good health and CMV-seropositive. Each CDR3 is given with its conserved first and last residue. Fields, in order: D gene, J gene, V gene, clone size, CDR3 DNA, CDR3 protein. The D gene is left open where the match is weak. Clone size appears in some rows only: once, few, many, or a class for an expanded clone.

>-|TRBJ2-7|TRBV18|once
TGTGCCAGCTCACCTAGCTCCTACGAGCAGTACTTC
CASSPSSYEQYF
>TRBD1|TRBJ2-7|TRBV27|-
TGTGCCAGCAGTTTCGACAGGGGTTACGAGCAGTACTTC
CASSFDRGYEQYF
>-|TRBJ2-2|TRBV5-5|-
TGTGCCAGCATCTGGGGAGGAAGCTCCGGGGAGCTGTTTTTT
CASIWGGSSGELFF
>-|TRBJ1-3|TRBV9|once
TGTGCCAGCAGCGAGAGAGGACAGCCTGGAAACACCATATATTTT
CASSERGQPGNTIYF
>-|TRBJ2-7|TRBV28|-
TGTGCCAGCAGTTTCGACAGGTTCCACGAGCAGTACTTC
CASSFDRFHEQYF
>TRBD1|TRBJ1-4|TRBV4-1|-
TGCGCCAGCAGCCATAGGACAGGGGTTTCGGAGGCAACTAATGAAAAACTGTTTTTT
CASSHRTGVSEATNEKLFF
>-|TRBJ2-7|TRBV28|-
TGTGCCAGCAGTTTCAGGAACGAGCAGTACTTC
CASSFRNEQYF
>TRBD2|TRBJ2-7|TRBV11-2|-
TGTGCCAGCAGCTCACTAGCGGGGGAAGCCTACGAGCAGTACTTC
CASSSLAGEAYEQYF
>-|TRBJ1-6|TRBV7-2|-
TGTGCCAGCAGCTTAGATGGGACTGACTGGGGGTCCCTCCACTTT
CASSLDGTDWGSLHF
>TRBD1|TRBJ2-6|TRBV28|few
TGTGCCAGCAGTAGACAGGGGGCAAGAGGTGGGGCCAACGTCCTGACTTTC
CASSRQGARGGANVLTF
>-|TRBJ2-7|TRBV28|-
TGTGCCAGCAGCATAATAGCCTCCCGAGGCGAGCAGTACTTC
CASSIIASRGEQYF
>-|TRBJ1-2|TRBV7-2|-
TGTGCCAGCAGCGTGAATCATCCCCTTACGTCGGTTGGCTACACCTTC
CASSVNHPLTSVGYTF
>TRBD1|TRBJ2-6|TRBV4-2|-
TGTGCCAGCAGTCAGGACAGGTCAGGGGCCAACGTCCTGACTTTC
CASSQDRSGANVLTF
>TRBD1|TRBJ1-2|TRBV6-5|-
TGTGCCAGCAGTTCACCGGGACAGTCTAACTATGGCTACACCTTC
CASSSPGQSNYGYTF
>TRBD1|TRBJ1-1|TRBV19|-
TGTGCCAGTAGTACGGAACAGGGGGAGAACACTGAAGCTTTCTTT
CASSTEQGENTEAFF
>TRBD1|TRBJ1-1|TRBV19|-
TGTGCCAGTAGTATCGACAGGGTTAGCACTGAAGCTTTCTTT
CASSIDRVSTEAFF
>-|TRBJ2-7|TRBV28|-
TGTGCCAGCGTGGGGGCCCTCGGGTACCACGAGCAGTACTTC
CASVGALGYHEQYF
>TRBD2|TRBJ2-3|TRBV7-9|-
TGTGCCAGCAGCTTCGCGTCCCGGGGGGGGGTAGATACGCAGTATTTT
CASSFASRGGVDTQYF
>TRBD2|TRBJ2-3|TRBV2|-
TGTGCCAGCAAAGGACTAGCGGGAATTTCAGATACGCAGTATTTT
CASKGLAGISDTQYF
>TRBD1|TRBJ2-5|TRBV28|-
TGTGCCAGCAGTTTACGGGACAGAGGGTGGAAGACCCAGTACTTC
CASSLRDRGWKTQYF
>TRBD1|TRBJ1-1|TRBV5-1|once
TGCGCCAGCAGCTCGGAACCGGGACAGGGGGCTTCAGAAGCTTTCTTT
CASSSEPGQGASEAFF
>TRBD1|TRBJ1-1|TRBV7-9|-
TGTGCCAGCAGCTCCGCGAGGACAGGGGGCGCCAGTAGGACTGAAGCTTTCTTT
CASSSARTGGASRTEAFF
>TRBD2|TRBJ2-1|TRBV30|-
TGTGCCTGGAGCACTAGCGGGGGACCCAATGAGCAGTTCTTC
CAWSTSGGPNEQFF
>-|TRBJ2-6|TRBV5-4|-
TGTGCCAGCAGCTTGATTGGGCACTCTGGGGCCAACGTCCTGACTTTC
CASSLIGHSGANVLTF
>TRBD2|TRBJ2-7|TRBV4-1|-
TGCGCCAGCAGCCCGAATAGCGGGGGGTACGAGCAGTACTTC
CASSPNSGGYEQYF
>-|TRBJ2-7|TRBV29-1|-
TGCAGCGTCCTGAGCTCCTACGAGCAGTACTTC
CSVLSSYEQYF
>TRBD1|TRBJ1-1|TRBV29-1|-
TGCAGCTATGTTTTGACAGGGACGCTTGAAGCTTTCTTT
CSYVLTGTLEAFF
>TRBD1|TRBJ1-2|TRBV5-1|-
TGCGCCAGCAGCCTTAAGGACAGGGATGGCTACACCTTC
CASSLKDRDGYTF
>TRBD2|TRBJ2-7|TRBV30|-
TGTGCCTGGAGTGTACCGGCGGGGGACTGGGAGCAGTACTTC
CAWSVPAGDWEQYF
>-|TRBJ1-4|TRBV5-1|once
TGCGCCAGCAGCTCCGAGGATCCTGCTAATGAAAAACTGTTTTTT
CASSSEDPANEKLFF
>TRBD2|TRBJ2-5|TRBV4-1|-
TGCGCCAGCAGCCAACCGGGAGGGCCGAAGACCCAGTACTTC
CASSQPGGPKTQYF
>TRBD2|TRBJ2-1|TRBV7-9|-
TGTGCCAGCAGCTCCCTCATAGCGGGAGGGGCGTACAATGAGCAGTTCTTC
CASSSLIAGGAYNEQFF
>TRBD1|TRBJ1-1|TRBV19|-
TGTGCCATTAACTCCGGGCGGGACAGGGGAATCACTGAAGCTTTCTTT
CAINSGRDRGITEAFF
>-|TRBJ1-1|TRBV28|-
TGTGCCAGCAATCAGAACACTGAAGCTTTCTTT
CASNQNTEAFF
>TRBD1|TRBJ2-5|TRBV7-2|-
TGTGCCAGCAGGATGGGGACAGGGGGAATGGAGACCCAGTACTTC
CASRMGTGGMETQYF
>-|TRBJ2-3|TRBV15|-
TGTGCCACCAGCAGAGATCCTTTCACAGATACGCAGTATTTT
CATSRDPFTDTQYF
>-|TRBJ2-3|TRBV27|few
TGTGCCAGCAGTCCGGGAGATACGCAGTATTTT
CASSPGDTQYF
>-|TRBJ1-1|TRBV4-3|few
TGCGCCAGCAGCCAACTTGTTCGGGGATCTGAAGCTTTCTTT
CASSQLVRGSEAFF
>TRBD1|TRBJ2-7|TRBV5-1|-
TGCGCCAGCAGCCCACACGACAGGGCCCACGAGCAGTACTTC
CASSPHDRAHEQYF
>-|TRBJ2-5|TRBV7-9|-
TGTGCCAGCAGCTTAGTTGCAGGCACTCAAGAGACCCAGTACTTC
CASSLVAGTQETQYF
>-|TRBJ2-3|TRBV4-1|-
TGCGCCAGCAGCCAAGTCTACACGGAAGGACAGACAAGCACAGATACGCAGTATTTT
CASSQVYTEGQTSTDTQYF
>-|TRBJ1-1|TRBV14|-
TGTGCCAGCAGCCAAGATCCGGGGTACACTGAAGCTTTCTTT
CASSQDPGYTEAFF
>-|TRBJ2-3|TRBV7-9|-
TGTGCCAGCAGCCAGGGCTCTAGCACAGATACGCAGTATTTT
CASSQGSSTDTQYF
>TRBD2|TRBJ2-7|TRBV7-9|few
TGTGCCAGCAGCTTAGGAGGGACTAGCGGGATCCCCGAGCAGTACTTC
CASSLGGTSGIPEQYF
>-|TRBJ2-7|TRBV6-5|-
TGTGCCAGCAGTTACTCACGGGGGTCCTACGAGCAGTACTTC
CASSYSRGSYEQYF
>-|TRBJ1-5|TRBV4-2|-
TGTGCCAGCAGCCAGGCCGCCTTGGACGGGGGGGGTCAGCCCCAGCATTTT
CASSQAALDGGGQPQHF
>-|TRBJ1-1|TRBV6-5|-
TGTGCCAGCAGGTTACAGGGATTACTTGAAGCTTTCTTT
CASRLQGLLEAFF
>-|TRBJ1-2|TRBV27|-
TGTGCCAGCAGTTTAAGCCAGCCTAGTAACTATGGCTACACCTTC
CASSLSQPSNYGYTF
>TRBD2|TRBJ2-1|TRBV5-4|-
TGTGCCAGCAGCCCAGGGACTAGCGGGGGGACACGGGCAGAGCAGTTCTTC
CASSPGTSGGTRAEQFF
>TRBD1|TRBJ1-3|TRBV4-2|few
TGTGCCAGCAGCCAAGATTCTGGACAGGCCCCTCTGTCTGGAAACACCATATATTTT
CASSQDSGQAPLSGNTIYF
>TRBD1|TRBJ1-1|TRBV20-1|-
TGCAGTTACAGGGGTAACACTGAAGCTTTCTTT
CSYRGNTEAFF
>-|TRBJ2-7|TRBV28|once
TGTGCCAGCAGCCTAGGGGGAATCAGCTCCTACGAGCAGTACTTC
CASSLGGISSYEQYF
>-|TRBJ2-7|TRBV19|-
TGTGCCAGTAGTATGTTCGGCGGACACACTTACGAGCAGTACTTC
CASSMFGGHTYEQYF